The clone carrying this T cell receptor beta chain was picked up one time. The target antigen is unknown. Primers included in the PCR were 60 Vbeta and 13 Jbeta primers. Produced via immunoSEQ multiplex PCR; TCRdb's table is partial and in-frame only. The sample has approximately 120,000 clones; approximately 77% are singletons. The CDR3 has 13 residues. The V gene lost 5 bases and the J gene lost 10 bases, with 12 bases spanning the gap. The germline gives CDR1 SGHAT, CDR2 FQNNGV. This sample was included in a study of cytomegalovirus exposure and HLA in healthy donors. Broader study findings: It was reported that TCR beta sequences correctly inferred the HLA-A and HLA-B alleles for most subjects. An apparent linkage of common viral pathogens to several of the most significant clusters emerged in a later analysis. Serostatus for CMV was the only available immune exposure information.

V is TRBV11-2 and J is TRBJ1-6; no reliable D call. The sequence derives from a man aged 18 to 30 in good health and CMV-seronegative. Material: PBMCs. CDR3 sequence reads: CASSPRIQSPLHF. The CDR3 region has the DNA TGTGCCAGCAGCCCCCGCATCCAGTCACCCCTCCACTTT.